This TCR beta chain was sequenced in a study of cytomegalovirus exposure and HLA in healthy donors. Study results and caveats: Later work associated more than 15,000 TCR beta sequences with HLA alleles at 0.05 false discovery rate. Likely technical artifact: a cluster of highly shared sequence variants.

It was with 60 Vbeta and 13 Jbeta primers that the PCR ran. Produced via immunoSEQ multiplex PCR; TCRdb's table is partial and in-frame only. The table records more than 95,000 clones, 70% to 75% of them present only once. About this clone itself: Its antigen is not known.

Per germline, CDR1 MGHRA and CDR2 YSYEKL. The CDR3 consists of 17 residues. Trimming shortened V by 4 bases and J by 0 bases, and 17 bases separated the two germline ends. The clonotype comes from a woman aged 18-29 years in good health and CMV-seronegative. J is TRBJ2-3 and V is TRBV4-1; D may be TRBD1 (6 bases). The sample taken for sequencing was PBMCs. CDR3 sequence: CASSLTHREFSTDTQYF. CDR3 DNA sequence: TGCGCCAGCAGCCTAACTCACAGGGAATTTAGCACAGATACGCAGTATTTT.